This TCR beta chain was identified during a study of CD8 T cells in Susac syndrome. Across the study: Among sequenced Susac syndrome patients, roughly six had active disease and 8 or 9 were in remission.

The RNA input was about 0.5 to 1 ug, and it was reverse transcribed with random hexamers. Amplification of TCR beta CDR3 used immunoSEQ multiplex PCR across 54 Vbeta and 13 Jbeta. A single record per CDR3 protein comes from TCRdb applying MiXCR to the immunoSEQ multiplex PCR reads. The sample yields approximately 190,000 distinct CDR3 sequences, nearly 97% seen once. This clonotype has just one count. Germline V lookup: CDR1 KGHSH, CDR2 LQKENI. The V end lost 1 base, the J end lost 4 bases, and 10 bases lay between the germline ends. This CDR3 is 14 amino acids long. The sequenced sample consisted of CD4+ T cells from PBMCs. The rearrangement links TRBV18 to TRBJ1-2, with D hard to call. This TCR came from a human donor with Susac syndrome. This CDR3 is CASSPLDSLYGYTF. As DNA, the CDR3 is TGTGCCAGCTCACCACTGGACTCCCTCTATGGCTACACCTTC.